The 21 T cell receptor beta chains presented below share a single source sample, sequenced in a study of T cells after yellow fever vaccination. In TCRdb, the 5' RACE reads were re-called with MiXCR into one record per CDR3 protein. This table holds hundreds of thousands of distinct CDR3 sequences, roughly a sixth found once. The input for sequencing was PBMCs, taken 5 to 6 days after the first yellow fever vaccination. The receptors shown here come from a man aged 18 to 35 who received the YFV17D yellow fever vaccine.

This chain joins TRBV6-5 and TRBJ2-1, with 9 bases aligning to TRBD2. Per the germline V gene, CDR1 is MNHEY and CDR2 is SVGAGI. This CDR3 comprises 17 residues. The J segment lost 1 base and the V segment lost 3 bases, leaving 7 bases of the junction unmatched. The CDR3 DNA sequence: TGTGCCAGCAGTTATACTAGCGGGCCCGATTCCTACAATGAGCAGTTCTTC. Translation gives CASSYTSGPDSYNEQFF.

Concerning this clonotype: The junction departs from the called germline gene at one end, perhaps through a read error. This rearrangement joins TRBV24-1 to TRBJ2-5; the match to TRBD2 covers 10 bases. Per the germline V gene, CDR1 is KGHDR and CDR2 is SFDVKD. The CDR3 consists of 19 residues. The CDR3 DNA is TGTGTCACCAGTGATCCGAAGGATGAGACTAGCGGGTTTTTAGGGGACCAGTACTTC. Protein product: CVTSDPKDETSGFLGDQYF.

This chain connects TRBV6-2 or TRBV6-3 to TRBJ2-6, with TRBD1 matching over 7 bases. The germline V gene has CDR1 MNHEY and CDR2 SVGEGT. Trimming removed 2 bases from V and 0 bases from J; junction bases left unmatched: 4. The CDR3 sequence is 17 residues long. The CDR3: CASSYPGQSSGANVLTF. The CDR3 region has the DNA TGTGCCAGCAGTTACCCGGGACAGAGCTCTGGGGCCAACGTCCTGACTTTC.

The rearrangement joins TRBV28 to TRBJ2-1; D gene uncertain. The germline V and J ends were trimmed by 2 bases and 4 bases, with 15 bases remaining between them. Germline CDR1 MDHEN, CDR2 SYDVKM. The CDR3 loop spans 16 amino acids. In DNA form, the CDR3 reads TGTGCCAGCAGTTTACCCCGGCCGAGCCCGTACAATGAGCAGTTCTTC. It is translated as CASSLPRPSPYNEQFF.

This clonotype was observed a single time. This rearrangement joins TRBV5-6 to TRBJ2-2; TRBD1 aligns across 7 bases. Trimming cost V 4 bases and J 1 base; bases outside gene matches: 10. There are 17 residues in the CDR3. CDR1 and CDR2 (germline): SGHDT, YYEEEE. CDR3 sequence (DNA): TGTGCCAGCAGCCTGGAACCCGGGACAGTGAACACCGGGGAGCTGTTTTTT. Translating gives CASSLEPGTVNTGELFF.

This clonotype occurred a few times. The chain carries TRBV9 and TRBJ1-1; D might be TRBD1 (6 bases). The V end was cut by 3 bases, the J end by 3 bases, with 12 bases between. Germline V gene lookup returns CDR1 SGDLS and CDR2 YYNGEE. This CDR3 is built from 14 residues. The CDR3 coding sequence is TGTGCCAGCAGCGAACAGGGAATGGACACTGAAGCTTTCTTT. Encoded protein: CASSEQGMDTEAFF.

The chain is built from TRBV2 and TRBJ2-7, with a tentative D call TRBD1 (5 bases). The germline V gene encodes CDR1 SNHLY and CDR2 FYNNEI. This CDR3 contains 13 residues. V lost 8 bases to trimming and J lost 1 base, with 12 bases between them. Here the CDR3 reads CASGKDTSYEQYV. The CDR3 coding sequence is TGTGCCAGCGGGAAGGACACTTCCTACGAGCAGTACGTC.

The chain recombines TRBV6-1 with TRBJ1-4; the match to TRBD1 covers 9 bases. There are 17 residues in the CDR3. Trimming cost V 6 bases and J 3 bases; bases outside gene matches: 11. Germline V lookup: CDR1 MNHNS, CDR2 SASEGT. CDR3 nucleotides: TGTGCCAGCAGCGAACAGGGGGCGGGTGGATCTAATGAAAAACTGTTTTTT. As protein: CASSEQGAGGSNEKLFF.

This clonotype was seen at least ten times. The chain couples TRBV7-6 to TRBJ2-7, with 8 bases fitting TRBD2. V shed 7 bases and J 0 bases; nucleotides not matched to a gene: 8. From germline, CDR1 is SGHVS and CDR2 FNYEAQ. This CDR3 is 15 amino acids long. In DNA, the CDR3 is TGTGCCAGCACGACGGGCGGGGGGAGCTCCTACGAGCAGTACTTC. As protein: CASTTGGGSSYEQYF. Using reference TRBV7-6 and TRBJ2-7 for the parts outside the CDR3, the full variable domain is GAGVSQSPRYKVTKRGQDVALRCDPISGHVSLYWYRQALGQGPEFLTYFNYEAQQDKSGLPNDRFSAERPEGSISTLTIQRTEQRDSAMYRCASTTGGGSSYEQYFGPGTRLTVT.

The DNA of the CDR3 is TGTGCCAGCAGCGCGGCTGGGGCCAACGTCCTGACTTTC. Translated, it gives CASSAAGANVLTF. This chain uses TRBV9 with TRBJ2-6; D ambiguous. The CDR3 consists of 13 residues. The V end lost 3 bases, the J end lost 2 bases, and 3 bases lay between the germline ends. The germline V gene encodes CDR1 SGDLS and CDR2 YYNGEE.

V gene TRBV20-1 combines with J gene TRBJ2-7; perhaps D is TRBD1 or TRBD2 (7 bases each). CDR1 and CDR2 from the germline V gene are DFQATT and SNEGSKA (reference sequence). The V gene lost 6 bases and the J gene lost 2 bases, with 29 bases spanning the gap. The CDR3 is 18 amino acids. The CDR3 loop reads CSAMVLGGGGQVTYEQYV. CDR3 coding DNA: TGCAGTGCCATGGTCCTGGGGGGGGGCGGACAGGTCACCTACGAGCAGTACGTC.

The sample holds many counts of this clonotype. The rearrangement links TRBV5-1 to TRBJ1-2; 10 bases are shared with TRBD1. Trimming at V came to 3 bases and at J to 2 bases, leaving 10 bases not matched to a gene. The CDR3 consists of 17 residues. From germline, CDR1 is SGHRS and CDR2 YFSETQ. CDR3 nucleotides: TGCGCCAGCAGCTCTCCGGGGACAGGGGCCTTAAACTATGGCTACACCTTC. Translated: CASSSPGTGALNYGYTF.

The CDR3 reads CASRRQNQPQHF. DNA of the CDR3: TGTGCCAGCAGAAGACAGAATCAGCCCCAGCATTTT. The rearrangement links TRBV2 to TRBJ1-5; TRBD1 is a possible D gene (5 bases). The length of the CDR3 is 12 residues. Looked up from germline, CDR1 is SNHLY and CDR2 is FYNNEI. The V and J ends lost 6 bases and 4 bases respectively, with 7 bases between them. Looking up the rest from reference TRBV2 and TRBJ1-5 gives the full variable domain: EPEVTQTPSHQVTQMGQEVILRCVPISNHLYFYWYRQILGQKVEFLVSFYNNEISEKSEIFDDQFSVERPDGSNFTLKIRSTKLEDSAMYFCASRRQNQPQHFGDGTRLSIL.

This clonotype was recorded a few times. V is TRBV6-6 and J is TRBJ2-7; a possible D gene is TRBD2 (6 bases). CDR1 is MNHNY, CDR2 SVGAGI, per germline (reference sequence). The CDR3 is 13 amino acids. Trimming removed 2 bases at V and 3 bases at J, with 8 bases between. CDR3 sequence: CASSYPGGYEQYV. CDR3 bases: TGTGCCAGCAGTTACCCCGGGGGCTACGAGCAGTACGTC.

The CDR3 bases are TGCAGCGTCGGACTAGCGGGGACAAAGACCCAGTACTTC. This translates into CSVGLAGTKTQYF. This chain uses TRBV29-1 with TRBJ2-5, with 12 bases lining up with TRBD2. Per germline, CDR1 SQVTM and CDR2 ANQGSEA. The junction had 5 bases not matched to a gene; V was cut back by 6 bases and J by 6 bases. This CDR3 comprises 13 residues.

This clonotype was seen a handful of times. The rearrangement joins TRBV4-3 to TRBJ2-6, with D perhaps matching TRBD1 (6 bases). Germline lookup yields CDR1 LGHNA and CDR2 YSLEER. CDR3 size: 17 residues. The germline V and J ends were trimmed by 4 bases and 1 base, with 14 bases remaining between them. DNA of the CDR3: TGCGCCAGCAGCCTATCAAACAGGGAATCTGGGGCCAACGTCCTGACTTTC. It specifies CASSLSNRESGANVLTF.

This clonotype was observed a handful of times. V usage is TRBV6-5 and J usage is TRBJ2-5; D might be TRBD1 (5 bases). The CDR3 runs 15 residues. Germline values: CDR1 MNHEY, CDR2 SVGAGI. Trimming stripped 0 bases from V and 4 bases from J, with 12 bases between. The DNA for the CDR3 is TGTGCCAGCAGTTACTCGACAAGGGGTCGAGAGACCCAGTACTTC. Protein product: CASSYSTRGRETQYF.

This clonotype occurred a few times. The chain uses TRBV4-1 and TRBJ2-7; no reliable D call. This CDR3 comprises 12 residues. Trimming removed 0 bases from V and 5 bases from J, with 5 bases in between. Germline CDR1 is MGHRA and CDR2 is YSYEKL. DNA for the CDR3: TGCGCCAGCAGCCAAGAAGGAGACGAGCAGTACGTC. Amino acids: CASSQEGDEQYV.

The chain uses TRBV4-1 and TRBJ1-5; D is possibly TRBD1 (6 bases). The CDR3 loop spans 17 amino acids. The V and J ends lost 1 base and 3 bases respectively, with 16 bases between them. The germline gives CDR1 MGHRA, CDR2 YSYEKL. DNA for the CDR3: TGCGCCAGCAGCCAAGTTGGAACCGGGACATACAATCAGCCCCAGCATTTT. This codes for CASSQVGTGTYNQPQHF.

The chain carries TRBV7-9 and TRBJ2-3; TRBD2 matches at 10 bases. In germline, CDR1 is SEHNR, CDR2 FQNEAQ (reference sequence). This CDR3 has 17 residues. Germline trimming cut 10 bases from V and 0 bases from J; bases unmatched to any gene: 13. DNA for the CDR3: TGTGCCACCCTAGGGAGTCTAGCGGGGGAAAGCACAGATACGCAGTATTTT. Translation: CATLGSLAGESTDTQYF. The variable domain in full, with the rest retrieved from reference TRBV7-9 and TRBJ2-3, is DTGVSQNPRHKITKRGQNVTFRCDPISEHNRLYWYRQTLGQGPEFLTYFQNEAQLEKSRLLSDRFSAERPKGSFSTLEIQRTEQGDSAMYLCATLGSLAGESTDTQYFGPGTRLTVL.

The chain's CDR3 is CASSWNLITYEQYV. As DNA, the CDR3 is TGTGCCAGCAGCTGGAATTTAATTACGTACGAGCAGTACGTC. This chain joins TRBV5-6 and TRBJ2-7; D remains ambiguous. Germline values: CDR1 SGHDT, CDR2 YYEEEE. CDR3 length: 14 amino acids. The V gene lost 3 bases and the J gene lost 4 bases, with 14 bases spanning the gap.